The 21 T cell receptor beta chains reported below all come from one sample, sequenced in a study of T cells in Graves' hyperthyroidism and ophthalmopathy. The CDR3 regions of TCR beta were amplified from RNA transcripts. Primed by the HTBI set, a first-round RT-PCR was run on the TCR CDR3. Each CDR3 protein gets one entry after TCRdb re-called the multiplex PCR reads with MiXCR. This table has 300,000 to 350,000 distinct CDR3 sequences, 15% to 20% appearing once. The sample comprised blood. The receptors here all came from a woman aged 50 to 60 with Graves' hyperthyroidism.

This clonotype was observed many times. The chain is built from TRBV7-2 and TRBJ2-1, with 7 bases fitting TRBD2. CDR3 size: 14 residues. Trimming took 5 bases from V and 9 from J; bases not matched to a gene: 10. Germline V lookup: CDR1 SGHTA, CDR2 FQGNSA. The CDR3 coding sequence is TGTGCCAGCAGCCCCTCCGATAGCGGGTTTGAGCAGTTCTTC. Translation: CASSPSDSGFEQFF.

The chain uses TRBV4-1 and TRBJ1-2, with TRBD1 matching 8 bases. Looked up from germline, CDR1 is MGHRA and CDR2 is YSYEKL. This CDR3 spans 17 amino acids. With 8 bases clipped from V and 2 bases from J, the junction kept 16 bases outside the gene matches. CDR3 sequence: CASGPGGTGTHNYGYTF. CDR3 in DNA: TGCGCCAGCGGCCCGGGGGGGACAGGTACCCACAACTATGGCTACACCTTC.

This clonotype has only a few counts. The rearrangement joins TRBV11-3 to TRBJ1-5; D unresolved. The CDR3 runs to 11 residues. Germline loops: CDR1 SGHNT, CDR2 YENEEA. V was clipped by 6 bases and J by 5 bases, with 5 bases between them. This chain's CDR3 is CASSRDQPQHF. The CDR3 nucleotides are TGTGCCAGCAGTAGGGATCAGCCCCAGCATTTT.

This clonotype was seen more than once but under ten times. The V call is TRBV4-2, the J call TRBJ2-2; 7 bases are shared with TRBD2. The CDR3 extends over 16 amino acids. Germline V lookup: CDR1 LGHNA, CDR2 YNFKEQ. Germline trimming cut 4 bases from V and 3 bases from J; bases unmatched to any gene: 8. The CDR3: CASSRVGGRDTGELFF. CDR3 DNA sequence: TGTGCCAGCAGCCGTGTCGGGGGGAGGGACACCGGGGAGCTGTTTTTT.

This chain connects TRBV25-1 to TRBJ2-1; D is uncertain. The ends were cut back, 2 bases at V and 9 bases at J, with 5 bases in the middle. This CDR3 region has 11 residues. Per the germline V gene, CDR1 is MGHDK and CDR2 is SYGVNS. The CDR3 reads CASSEAIEQFF. CDR3 bases: TGTGCCAGCAGTGAAGCGATTGAGCAGTTCTTC.

This clonotype was seen ten or more times. The gene calls are TRBV12-3 or TRBV12-4 and TRBJ2-7; TRBD2 agrees at 8 bases. V lost 5 bases and J lost 5; bases outside the gene matches: 8. This CDR3 comprises 14 residues. CDR3 residues: CASSPAGGRHEQYF. CDR3 DNA: TGTGCCAGCAGTCCGGCGGGAGGTAGACACGAGCAGTACTTC.

This clonotype was seen only a few times. V gene TRBV30 combines with J gene TRBJ1-4; weak D call: TRBD1 (5 bases). The CDR3 runs 14 residues. Trimming stripped 2 bases from V and 5 bases from J, with 12 bases between. Looked up from germline, CDR1 is GTSNPN and CDR2 is SVGIG (reference sequence). The CDR3 nucleotides are TGTGCCTGGAGTATCAACGGGGGGAATGAAAAACTGTTTTTT. Protein sequence: CAWSINGGNEKLFF.

The V and J genes are TRBV6-1 and TRBJ1-6; D remains unclear. Germline-derived CDR1 and CDR2 are MNHNS and SASEGT. The CDR3 loop spans 10 amino acids. Trimming shortened V by 2 bases and J by 14 bases, and 4 bases separated the two germline ends. The CDR3 region has the DNA TGTGCCAGCAGTGAAAATTCCCTCCACTTT. It codes for CASSENSLHF.

A remark on this clonotype: Only one base separates this from a far larger clonotype, so it likely reflects a read error. The chain uses TRBV5-1 and TRBJ2-1, with D unresolved. CDR1 and CDR2 (germline): SGHRS, YFSETQ. The CDR3 covers 11 residues. CDR3 coding DNA: TGCGCCAGCAGCGGCGACAATGAGCAGCTCTTC. Protein product: CASSGDNEQLF. Full variable domain (remainder filled in from reference TRBV5-1 and TRBJ2-1): KAGVTQTPRYLIKTRGQQVTLSCSPISGHRSVSWYQQTPGQGLQFLFEYFSETQRNKGNFPGRFSGRQFSNSRSEMNVSTLELGDSALYLCASSGDNEQLFGPGTRLTVL.

The chain links TRBV27 to TRBJ2-2, with TRBD2 identical over 8 bases. Germline CDR1 and CDR2: MNHEY and SMNVEV (reference sequence). J lost 4 bases, V lost 1 base, and 8 bases had no gene match. The CDR3 runs 17 residues. The chain's CDR3 is CASSLWSGGAGTGELFF. DNA of the CDR3: TGTGCCAGCAGTTTATGGTCCGGGGGGGCCGGCACCGGGGAGCTGTTTTTT.

This clonotype was seen ten or more times. The rearrangement uses TRBV12-3 or TRBV12-4 and TRBJ2-1, with 10 bases identical to TRBD2. Trimming cost V 3 bases and J 8 bases; bases outside gene matches: 7. This CDR3 has 15 residues. The CDR3 loop reads CASSFEASGSYEQFF. The CDR3 coding sequence is TGTGCCAGCAGTTTTGAGGCTAGCGGGAGCTATGAGCAGTTCTTC.

This clonotype came up many times. The chain links TRBV7-8 to TRBJ2-3; 8 bases map to TRBD1. The CDR3 consists of 15 residues. V trimming: 3 bases; J trimming: 1 base; junction bases outside the gene matches: 3. CDR1 and CDR2 (germline): SGHVS, FQNEAQ. As DNA, the CDR3 is TGTGCCAGCAGCTTGACAGGGGTTGGCACAGATACGCAGTATTTT. Translation gives CASSLTGVGTDTQYF.

This clonotype appeared a few times. The rearrangement links TRBV5-8 to TRBJ1-1; the D is unclear. The germline V gene encodes CDR1 SGHTS and CDR2 YDEGEE. This CDR3 is 13 amino acids long. V was trimmed by 4 bases and J by 6 bases, leaving 13 bases between them. CDR3 DNA: TGTGCCAGCAGCCCTGTGTGGGAAGCTGAAGCTTTCTTT. Translated, it gives CASSPVWEAEAFF.

The chain joins TRBV5-1 to TRBJ2-5; D could derive from TRBD1 or TRBD2 (5 bases each). The CDR3 length is 15 residues. V lost 4 bases and J 2 bases, leaving 15 bases between the germline ends. Germline V gives CDR1 SGHRS, CDR2 YFSETQ. The CDR3 DNA reads TGCGCCAGCAGCCTAGGGACCGGCCCACAAGAGACCCAGTACTTC. It yields the protein CASSLGTGPQETQYF.

The chain combines TRBV6-5 with TRBJ1-1, with D perhaps matching TRBD1 (6 bases). The CDR3 runs 15 residues. Trimming took off 3 bases at V and 0 bases at J, with 11 bases between the two ends. Germline V lookup: CDR1 MNHEY, CDR2 SVGAGI. The CDR3 is CASSYKAGVNTEAFF. CDR3 DNA: TGTGCCAGCAGTTATAAGGCAGGGGTGAACACTGAAGCTTTCTTT.

At least ten counts were recorded for this clonotype. The V and J genes are TRBV11-2 and TRBJ2-7; TRBD2 matches 13 bases. Germline V lookup: CDR1 SGHAT, CDR2 FQNNGV. The CDR3 length is 14 residues. V lost 8 bases, J lost 7 bases, and 8 bases stayed unmatched. The CDR3 sequence: CASALAGGPGEQYF. The CDR3 DNA is TGTGCCAGCGCACTAGCGGGAGGGCCGGGGGAGCAGTACTTC.

The rearrangement joins TRBV7-2 to TRBJ1-1; 7 bases align to TRBD1. The CDR3 is 12 amino acids. Germline loops: CDR1 SGHTA, CDR2 FQGNSA. Trimming cost V 8 bases and J 5 bases; bases outside gene matches: 5. The DNA for the CDR3 is TGTGCCAGCGACCAGGGGGGGACTGAAGCTTTCTTT. Protein product: CASDQGGTEAFF.

The rearrangement uses TRBV12-3 or TRBV12-4 and TRBJ1-1; a possible D gene is TRBD1 (5 bases). The CDR3 length is 14 residues. Deletions cut 3 bases from V and 1 base from J, with 9 bases between. Here the CDR3 reads CASSLIGENTEAFF. CDR3 sequence (DNA): TGTGCCAGCAGTTTGATAGGGGAGAACACTGAAGCTTTCTTT.

V and J are TRBV12-3 or TRBV12-4 and TRBJ1-1, with TRBD1 matching 7 bases. V shed 3 bases and J 4 bases; nucleotides not matched to a gene: 20. This CDR3 contains 19 residues. CDR3 residues: CASSFVPPLTGAGVTEAFF. The DNA of the CDR3 is TGTGCCAGCAGTTTCGTCCCCCCTCTCACAGGGGCAGGAGTCACTGAAGCTTTCTTT.

This chain connects TRBV27 to TRBJ1-5; 8 positions agree with TRBD1. The V gene end was trimmed by 9 bases and the J gene end by 7 bases; junction bases not matched to a gene: 8. Germline loops: CDR1 MNHEY, CDR2 SMNVEV (reference sequence). The CDR3 loop spans 13 amino acids. CDR3 sequence reads: CASADREYQPQHF. CDR3 in DNA: TGTGCCAGTGCGGACAGGGAATACCAGCCCCAGCATTTT.

This clonotype was counted only a few times. J is TRBJ1-2 and V is TRBV20-1, with D perhaps TRBD1 (5 bases). The length of the CDR3 is 13 residues. Trimming took 0 bases from V and 2 from J, leaving 7 bases between them. Looked up from germline, CDR1 is DFQATT and CDR2 is SNEGSKA (reference sequence). CDR3 nucleotides: TGCAGTGCTAGAGATGAGGGGAACTATGGCTACACCTTC. Translation gives CSARDEGNYGYTF.